The 22 T cell receptor beta chains listed next were all sequenced from one sample in a study of T-cell memory formation after mild COVID-19. TCRdb re-analysed the 5' RACE reads in MiXCR, keeping a single row per CDR3 protein. The table has roughly 340,000 distinct CDR3 sequences, under 25% seen once; the top ten hold around 20%. Sequencing was carried out using PBMCs or a T cell subset sorted from them (not recorded which). Receptors were obtained from a man aged 18 to 29 who had mild COVID-19 (a few samples of this study predate the infection). Cell type and time point are not known.

The V gene is TRBV3-1, the J gene TRBJ2-7; D is unclear. The germline V and J ends were trimmed by 0 bases and 3 bases, with 12 bases remaining between them. This CDR3 is built from 15 residues. Germline CDR1 LGHDT, CDR2 YNNKEL (reference sequence). Here the CDR3 DNA reads TGTGCCAGCAGCCAAGATCCCGGCAGGTTCTACGAGCAGTACGTC. Translated: CASSQDPGRFYEQYV.

This clonotype has only a few counts. This rearrangement joins TRBV29-1 to TRBJ2-3; D unclear. Trimming stripped 5 bases from V and 2 bases from J, with 8 bases between. This CDR3 is built from 12 residues. Germline loops: CDR1 SQVTM, CDR2 ANQGSEA. Written as DNA, the CDR3 is TGCAGCGTTACGCTTGACACAGATACGCAGTATTTT. Amino acids: CSVTLDTDTQYF.

The J gene is TRBJ2-2, the V gene TRBV15; 7 bases fit TRBD1. CDR1 and CDR2 (germline): LNHNV, YYDKDF (reference sequence). The CDR3 has 16 amino acids. V shed 4 bases, J shed 7 bases, and the junction held 12 bases outside the gene matches. In nucleotides, the CDR3 is TGTGCCACCAGCAAGGAGACAGGGACCGTCTTCGGGGAGCTGTTTTTT. Translating gives CATSKETGTVFGELFF.

This clonotype was counted only a few times. The gene calls are TRBV30 and TRBJ1-1; tentatively, D is TRBD1 (5 bases). Trimming cost V 4 bases and J 6 bases, with 12 bases left between them. Germline V gives CDR1 GTSNPN, CDR2 SVGIG (reference sequence). The length of the CDR3 is 12 residues. In DNA, the CDR3 is TGTGCCTGGAAAAGGGGATTGTCTGAAGCTTTCTTT. Translation gives CAWKRGLSEAFF.

The rearrangement uses TRBV6-5 and TRBJ2-6; possibly TRBD2 for D (6 bases). This CDR3 is 15 amino acids long. The germline V gene encodes CDR1 MNHEY and CDR2 SVGAGI. The ends were cut back, 6 bases at V and 0 bases at J, with 9 bases in the middle. The CDR3: CASSPGSSGANVLTF. In DNA form, the CDR3 reads TGTGCCAGCAGCCCCGGGAGCTCTGGGGCCAACGTCCTGACTTTC.

V usage is TRBV11-2 and J usage is TRBJ1-2; D may be TRBD1 (5 bases). CDR1 is SGHAT and CDR2 is FQNNGV in the germline V gene. The V end was cut by 7 bases, the J end by 2 bases, with 11 bases between. The CDR3 consists of 13 residues. The CDR3 loop reads CASTLGANYGYTF. CDR3 DNA: TGTGCCAGCACTTTAGGGGCAAACTATGGCTACACCTTC.

This clonotype was recorded a few times. The V gene is TRBV7-8, the J gene TRBJ1-2; D is possibly TRBD1 (6 bases). Germline-derived CDR1 and CDR2 are SGHVS and FQNEAQ. CDR3 length: 14 amino acids. V was pared by 1 base and J by 4 bases, with 10 bases between. CDR3 protein: CASSLEVRGYGYTF. The CDR3, as DNA: TGTGCCAGCAGCTTAGAGGTCAGGGGCTATGGCTACACCTTC.

This clonotype was picked up many times. J is TRBJ2-3 and V is TRBV24-1; weak D call: TRBD2 (7 bases). The germline gives CDR1 KGHDR, CDR2 SFDVKD. This CDR3 has 16 residues. V was pared by 4 bases and J by 4 bases, with 17 bases between. DNA of the CDR3: TGTGCCACCAGTGAGGCCCAGGGGAGGGACCCAGATACGCAGTATTTT. Its translation: CATSEAQGRDPDTQYF.

The chain employs TRBV4-1 and TRBJ2-7; D tentatively reads TRBD1 or TRBD2 (7 bases each). The V gene's germline CDR1 is MGHRA and CDR2 YSYEKL. CDR3 length: 15 residues. The V end lost 1 base, the J end lost 4 bases, and 14 bases lay between the germline ends. The CDR3 sequence: CASSQVPGGGYEQYV. In nucleotides, the CDR3 is TGCGCCAGCAGCCAAGTTCCAGGGGGGGGATACGAGCAGTACGTC.

V gene TRBV24-1 combines with J gene TRBJ2-5, with D possibly matching TRBD2 (5 bases). Trimming pared 2 bases from V and 3 bases from J, leaving 9 bases between. The V gene's germline CDR1 is KGHDR and CDR2 SFDVKD. The CDR3 has 14 residues. In DNA, the CDR3 is TGTGCCACCAGTGATTGGGAGACGGAAGAGACCCAGTACTTC. Encoded protein: CATSDWETEETQYF.

The chain couples TRBV12-3 or TRBV12-4 to TRBJ2-1; D call uncertain. Trimming removed 4 bases from V and 4 bases from J, with 5 bases in between. This CDR3 has 12 residues. The CDR3 nucleotides are TGTGCCAGCAGTTCATGGTACAATGAGCAGTTCTTC. It specifies CASSSWYNEQFF.

This clonotype was counted a few times. CDR3 nucleotides: TGCGCCAGCAGCCCTAGCCCTAGCGGGGGGCAGCAGTACTTC. It codes for CASSPSPSGGQQYF. The rearrangement links TRBV4-3 to TRBJ2-7, with 11 bases fitting TRBD2. The CDR3 sequence is 14 residues long. Germline V gives CDR1 LGHNA, CDR2 YSLEER. V was clipped by 4 bases and J by 8 bases; unmatched bases: 7.

This clonotype was counted between two and nine times. The chain joins TRBV3-1 to TRBJ2-7; D is unresolved. This CDR3 spans 12 amino acids. CDR1 is LGHDT, CDR2 YNNKEL, per germline (reference sequence). The V gene lost 1 base and the J gene lost 7 bases, with 8 bases spanning the gap. In DNA form, the CDR3 reads TGTGCCAGCAGCCAAGGGGCTGGTGAGCAGTACGTC. The encoded protein is CASSQGAGEQYV.

The table lists this clonotype with a few counts. V usage is TRBV7-7 and J usage is TRBJ2-5; D not certain. V was pared by 1 base and J by 2 bases, with 11 bases between. Germline loops: CDR1 SSHAT, CDR2 FNYEAQ (reference sequence). The CDR3 contains 15 residues. Written as DNA, the CDR3 is TGTGCCAGCAGCTTAGGGCCCGGTGGACAAGAGACCCAGTACTTC. Translation gives CASSLGPGGQETQYF. Together with reference TRBV7-7 and TRBJ2-5, the CDR3 gives the full variable domain: GAGVSQSPRYKVTKRGQDVTLRCDPISSHATLYWYQQALGQGPEFLTYFNYEAQPDKSGLPSDRFSAERPEGSISTLTIQRTEQRDSAMYRCASSLGPGGQETQYFGPGTRLLVL.

This clonotype was recorded a few times. The chain has TRBV29-1 and TRBJ2-1; D is ambiguous. The CDR3 is 11 residues long. The V end was cut by 7 bases, the J end by 10 bases, with 14 bases between. CDR1 SQVTM and CDR2 ANQGSEA come from the germline V gene. The CDR3 protein is CSAQTHPEQFF. CDR3 DNA sequence: TGCAGCGCCCAGACCCACCCGGAGCAGTTCTTC.

The chain is built from TRBV6-6 and TRBJ1-1, with D uncertain. Between the trimmed V and J ends, which lost 2 bases and 1 base, there was a span of 14 bases. The germline V gene has CDR1 MNHNY and CDR2 SVGAGI (reference sequence). The CDR3 sequence is 16 residues long. CDR3 sequence reads: CASSYNVPSENTEAFF. CDR3 nucleotide sequence: TGTGCCAGCAGTTACAATGTCCCGTCAGAGAACACTGAAGCTTTCTTT.

This clonotype has only a few counts. V usage is TRBV4-3 and J usage is TRBJ1-2; no firm D call. The germline gives CDR1 LGHNA, CDR2 YSLEER. There are 16 residues in the CDR3. The V gene lost 1 base and the J gene lost 5 bases, with 17 bases spanning the gap. The CDR3 sequence: CASSQVSGSTPYGYTF. The CDR3 DNA reads TGCGCCAGCAGCCAAGTTTCGGGTTCTACACCTTATGGCTACACCTTC.

V gene TRBV21-1 combines with J gene TRBJ1-6; the D segment call TRBD1 is taken from the table without a DNA check. TRBV21-1 is described as a pseudogene. The CDR3 is 17 residues long. In DNA, the CDR3 is TGTGCCAGCAGCAGCTGTCCCGGGACACCCTATAATTCACCCCTCCACTTT. Protein product: CASSSCPGTPYNSPLHF.

The V gene is TRBV24-1, the J gene TRBJ2-3, with 11 bases that match TRBD2. The V and J ends lost 9 bases and 5 bases, in that order; junction bases with no gene match: 3. Germline CDR1 is KGHDR and CDR2 is SFDVKD. The CDR3 covers 13 residues. The CDR3 DNA sequence: TGTGCCACCGGCCTAGCGGGGGGAGATACGCAGTATTTT. It specifies CATGLAGGDTQYF.

V is TRBV5-5 and J is TRBJ2-1; 8 nucleotides match TRBD2. The CDR3 is 13 residues long. Losses at the gene ends were 5 bases for V and 8 bases for J; bases not matched to a gene: 6. Germline values: CDR1 SGHKS, CDR2 YYEKEE (reference sequence). CDR3 region: CASSPGGADEQFF. The CDR3 bases are TGTGCCAGCAGTCCCGGGGGGGCGGATGAGCAGTTCTTC.

The chain links TRBV7-9 to TRBJ1-2; the D is unclear. Germline V gene data show CDR1 as SEHNR and CDR2 as FQNEAQ (reference sequence). V gave up 3 bases and J gave up 2 bases, with 19 bases separating them. The CDR3 totals 17 residues. CDR3 amino acids: CASSLGSSRDLNYGYTF. The CDR3 coding sequence is TGTGCCAGCAGCTTGGGAAGCAGCCGCGACTTGAACTATGGCTACACCTTC.

V and J are TRBV7-9 and TRBJ2-7; tentatively, D is TRBD1 or TRBD2 (5 bases each). CDR3 length equals 15 residues. V was shortened by 4 bases and J by 4 bases, with 17 bases between the two germline ends. Germline V gives CDR1 SEHNR, CDR2 FQNEAQ (reference sequence). CDR3 sequence reads: CASSSEGRERYEQYF. DNA of the CDR3: TGTGCCAGCAGCTCCGAGGGACGGGAAAGATACGAGCAGTACTTC.